The 31 T cell receptor beta chains listed next were all sequenced from one sample in a study of blood T cell repertoires in COVID-19. Data came from immunoSEQ multiplex PCR; TCRdb stores just in-frame clones and leaves some out. Here the sample spans around 250,000 clones, around nine tenths being singletons. The sample taken for sequencing was peripheral blood. Receptors originate from a woman aged 55 to 70 who had recovered from COVID-19.

V usage is TRBV7-9 and J usage is TRBJ1-4; weak D call: TRBD1 (6 bases). The germline V gene encodes CDR1 SEHNR and CDR2 FQNEAQ (reference sequence). The CDR3 extends over 15 amino acids. The V end lost 5 bases, the J end lost 5 bases, and 15 bases lay between the germline ends. The CDR3 nucleotides are TGTGCCAGCAGCCAACTCCGGGGGGCAAATGAAAAACTGTTTTTT. This gives the protein CASSQLRGANEKLFF.

The rearrangement joins TRBV27 to TRBJ2-7; 7 bases are a match to TRBD1. V dropped 5 bases and J dropped 4; count of bases not matched to a gene: 8. This CDR3 is 14 amino acids long. CDR1 is MNHEY, CDR2 SMNVEV, per germline (reference sequence). The CDR3 here is CASSVRDSAYEQYF. The CDR3 DNA sequence: TGTGCCAGCAGTGTCCGGGACAGTGCTTACGAGCAGTACTTC.

The V gene is TRBV6-1, the J gene TRBJ1-4; no reliable D call. The CDR3 totals 15 residues. The germline V and J ends were trimmed by 2 bases and 7 bases, with 14 bases remaining between them. The V gene's germline CDR1 is MNHNS and CDR2 SASEGT. This CDR3 reads CASSEQTGEVEKLFF. Written as DNA, the CDR3 is TGTGCCAGCAGTGAACAAACCGGTGAGGTTGAAAAACTGTTTTTT.

This clone was observed once. The V gene is TRBV6-5, the J gene TRBJ1-4; no clear D gene. The V gene lost 5 bases and the J gene lost 1 base, with 8 bases spanning the gap. Germline V CDR1 and CDR2: MNHEY, SVGAGI. The CDR3 totals 14 residues. The CDR3 sequence: CASSLAGTNEKLFF. For the CDR3, the DNA is TGTGCCAGCAGTCTGGCGGGAACTAATGAAAAACTGTTTTTT.

The chain is built from TRBV5-1 and TRBJ2-3; TRBD1 matches at 8 bases. The CDR3 sequence is 15 residues long. J lost 3 bases, V lost 4 bases, and 7 bases had no gene match. Germline V lookup: CDR1 SGHRS, CDR2 YFSETQ. The DNA for the CDR3 is TGCGCCAGCAGCCTTGCCGGACAGGGAACAGATACGCAGTATTTT. Translating gives CASSLAGQGTDTQYF.

This clone has only one observation. The rearrangement links TRBV24-1 to TRBJ2-7; D ambiguous. Trimming stripped 6 bases from V and 1 base from J, with 9 bases between. CDR1 and CDR2 from the germline V gene are KGHDR and SFDVKD. This CDR3 has 13 residues. The CDR3 sequence: CATSLGHSYEQYF. CDR3 in DNA: TGTGCCACCAGTCTCGGTCATTCCTACGAGCAGTACTTC.

The chain is built from TRBV19 and TRBJ1-5, with 8 bases aligning to TRBD1. This CDR3 spans 13 amino acids. In germline, CDR1 is LNHDA, CDR2 SQIVND (reference sequence). The V gene end was trimmed by 10 bases and the J gene end by 5 bases; junction bases not matched to a gene: 7. CDR3 amino acids: CATWGQDHQPQHF. CDR3 nucleotide sequence: TGTGCCACTTGGGGACAGGACCATCAGCCCCAGCATTTT. The full variable domain, rest sourced from reference TRBV19 and TRBJ1-5, is DGGITQSPKYLFRKEGQNVTLSCEQNLNHDAMYWYRQDPGQGLRLIYYSQIVNDFQKGDIAEGYSVSREKKESFPLTVTSAQKNPTAFYLCATWGQDHQPQHFGDGTRLSIL.

The chain couples TRBV5-8 to TRBJ2-1; possible D gene TRBD1, 5 bases. The V end was cut by 1 base, the J end by 9 bases, with 17 bases between. The CDR3 consists of 15 residues. Germline-derived CDR1 and CDR2 are SGHTS and YDEGEE. The CDR3 DNA follows: TGTGCCAGCAGCTTGACAGGTGGCTCCGTTAGTGAGCAGTTCTTC. As protein: CASSLTGGSVSEQFF. The full variable domain, completed using reference TRBV5-8 and TRBJ2-1, is EAGVTQSPTHLIKTRGQQATLRCSPISGHTSVYWYQQALGLGLQFLLWYDEGEERNRGNFPPRFSGRQFPNYSSELNVNALELEDSALYLCASSLTGGSVSEQFFGPGTRLTVL.

CDR3: CASSDNRVNTEAFF. The CDR3 DNA sequence: TGCGCCAGCAGCGATAACAGGGTGAACACTGAAGCTTTCTTT. V is TRBV5-1 and J is TRBJ1-1; TRBD1 might be the D (6 bases). The germline V gene encodes CDR1 SGHRS and CDR2 YFSETQ. The CDR3 has 14 residues. V lost 4 bases to trimming and J lost 0 bases, with 10 bases between them.

This sequence joins TRBV2 and TRBJ1-6; tentative D call: TRBD1 (5 bases). The CDR3 totals 14 residues. V was cut by 6 bases and J by 7 bases, with 13 bases left in between. CDR1 and CDR2 (germline): SNHLY, FYNNEI. CDR3 protein: CASRSGTINSPLHF. Here the CDR3 DNA reads TGTGCCAGCAGGAGCGGGACGATCAATTCACCCCTCCACTTT.

This chain connects TRBV5-4 to TRBJ1-1, with D perhaps matching TRBD1 (5 bases). The CDR3 length is 15 residues. CDR1 is SGHNT and CDR2 is YYREEE in the germline V gene (reference sequence). Trimming cost V 3 bases and J 6 bases, with 18 bases left between them. This chain's CDR3 is CASSSKNRLSAEAFF. The CDR3 DNA sequence: TGTGCCAGCAGCTCAAAAAACAGGCTATCAGCTGAAGCTTTCTTT.

This clone was observed a handful of times. CDR3 region: CASTPLVGLGDQPQHF. The CDR3 DNA is TGTGCCAGCACTCCTTTGGTCGGGTTAGGGGATCAGCCCCAGCATTTT. The chain uses TRBV28 and TRBJ1-5; D perhaps matches TRBD1 (5 bases). Germline assignment: CDR1 MDHEN and CDR2 SYDVKM. CDR3 length equals 16 residues. Between the trimmed V and J ends, which lost 7 bases and 5 bases, there was a span of 21 bases.

The rearrangement joins TRBV6-5 to TRBJ2-7, with D perhaps matching TRBD1 (6 bases). This CDR3 region has 13 residues. Trimming took off 9 bases at V and 4 bases at J, with 16 bases between the two ends. The germline V gene encodes CDR1 MNHEY and CDR2 SVGAGI. CDR3 nucleotides: TGTGCCAGTTCGATGGACAGCACGTACGAGCAGTACTTC. Amino acid sequence: CASSMDSTYEQYF.

This sequence joins TRBV10-3 and TRBJ1-1, with TRBD1 as a possible D gene (5 bases). CDR3 size: 14 residues. The V end lost 3 bases, the J end lost 1 base, and 9 bases lay between the germline ends. Germline CDR1 and CDR2: ENHRY and SYGVKD. The CDR3 reads CAISETTGNTEAFF. Here the CDR3 DNA reads TGTGCCATCAGTGAAACAACAGGGAACACTGAAGCTTTCTTT.

This chain links TRBV4-2 with TRBJ2-2; D is perhaps TRBD1 (5 bases). Trimming removed 4 bases at V and 0 bases at J, with 9 bases between. CDR3 length equals 15 residues. CDR1 and CDR2 (germline): LGHNA, YNFKEQ. For the CDR3, the DNA is TGTGCCAGCAGCCCCCAGGGCGCGAACACCGGGGAGCTGTTTTTT. This gives the protein CASSPQGANTGELFF.

This clone was detected once. This chain links TRBV11-2 with TRBJ1-1; the D gene is possibly TRBD1 (6 bases). The CDR3 spans 15 residues. CDR1 is SGHAT, CDR2 FQNNGV, per germline. V dropped 5 bases and J dropped 4 bases, with 17 bases sitting between them. The CDR3 is CASSRRTARSTEAFF. In nucleotides, the CDR3 is TGTGCCAGCAGCCGGAGGACAGCCCGCAGCACTGAAGCTTTCTTT.

The chain is built from TRBV27 and TRBJ2-2, with 10 nucleotides matching TRBD1. The trim removed 10 bases at V and 6 bases at J, leaving 17 bases unmatched. In germline, CDR1 is MNHEY, CDR2 SMNVEV (reference sequence). The CDR3 is 17 residues long. The CDR3 nucleotides are TGTGCCACCCTTACCCGGGACAGGGGCGTTTTGGCCGGGGAGCTGTTTTTT. This codes for CATLTRDRGVLAGELFF.

This chain connects TRBV12-3 or TRBV12-4 to TRBJ2-2; unclear D gene. Trimming took off 1 base at V and 5 bases at J, with 5 bases between the two ends. There are 13 residues in the CDR3. CDR3 amino acids: CASSLGATGELFF. The CDR3 region has the DNA TGTGCCAGCAGTTTAGGGGCAACCGGGGAGCTGTTTTTT.

The chain employs TRBV28 and TRBJ2-2; D is ambiguous. V gave up 5 bases and J gave up 5 bases, with 6 bases separating them. This CDR3 contains 12 residues. Germline V lookup: CDR1 MDHEN, CDR2 SYDVKM. This CDR3 reads CASSESTGELFF. CDR3 bases: TGTGCCAGCAGTGAGTCAACCGGGGAGCTGTTTTTT.

In the case of this clone: The sample contains more than one DNA sequence encoding this CDR3. V and J are TRBV9 and TRBJ2-3, with D hard to call. The length of the CDR3 is 12 residues. Germline lookup yields CDR1 SGDLS and CDR2 YYNGEE. V lost 3 bases and J lost 0, with 2 bases in between. CDR3 loop: CASSASTDTQYF. Here the CDR3 DNA reads TGTGCCAGCAGCGCTAGCACAGATACGCAGTATTTT.

The genes are TRBV7-9 and TRBJ2-2, with 9 bases that match TRBD1. The CDR3 totals 16 residues. Germline CDR1 SEHNR, CDR2 FQNEAQ (reference sequence). The V gene end was trimmed by 5 bases and the J gene end by 4 bases; junction bases not matched to a gene: 8. The CDR3 DNA follows: TGTGCCAGCAGCCTACCCGGGACAGGGCTCACCGGGGAGCTGTTTTTT. Translated: CASSLPGTGLTGELFF.

The chain recombines TRBV5-1 with TRBJ2-3; TRBD1 is a possible D gene (5 bases). Germline lookup yields CDR1 SGHRS and CDR2 YFSETQ. V was cut by 4 bases and J by 6 bases, with 15 bases left in between. The CDR3 contains 14 residues. DNA of the CDR3: TGCGCCAGCAGCGTATCCTCGACAGAGGATACGCAGTATTTT. Protein sequence: CASSVSSTEDTQYF. Supplemented by reference TRBV5-1 and TRBJ2-3, the full variable domain reads KAGVTQTPRYLIKTRGQQVTLSCSPISGHRSVSWYQQTPGQGLQFLFEYFSETQRNKGNFPGRFSGRQFSNSRSEMNVSTLELGDSALYLCASSVSSTEDTQYFGPGTRLTVL.

The chain joins TRBV2 to TRBJ1-3; D uncertain. This CDR3 spans 15 amino acids. V lost 8 bases, J lost 0 bases, and 14 bases lay in between. Looked up from germline, CDR1 is SNHLY and CDR2 is FYNNEI. For the CDR3, the DNA is TGTGCCAGCTCCAGGTCTCTGGGCTCTGGAAACACCATATATTTT. Translated: CASSRSLGSGNTIYF.

The J gene is TRBJ2-3, the V gene TRBV10-3, with D perhaps matching TRBD2 (6 bases). Trimming shortened V by 1 base and J by 2 bases, and 10 bases separated the two germline ends. This CDR3 comprises 15 residues. From germline, CDR1 is ENHRY and CDR2 SYGVKD. The CDR3 DNA follows: TGTGCCATCAGTGAGTTGGGCGGGGTCACAGATACGCAGTATTTT. Its protein product is CAISELGGVTDTQYF.

The rearrangement uses TRBV5-1 and TRBJ2-7; D might be TRBD1 (6 bases). The CDR3 loop spans 13 amino acids. V lost 2 bases, J lost 4 bases, and 10 bases lay in between. CDR1 is SGHRS, CDR2 YFSETQ, per germline. The CDR3 DNA reads as TGCGCCAGCAGCTTAGGACAGCTTTACGAGCAGTACTTC. This codes for CASSLGQLYEQYF.

V usage is TRBV6-4 and J usage is TRBJ1-5; maybe TRBD1 (6 bases). The germline CDR1 and CDR2 sequences are MRHNA and SNTAGT. V was clipped by 2 bases and J by 5 bases, with 13 bases between them. The CDR3 is 15 amino acids. The CDR3: CASSDIGGGDQPQHF. CDR3 nucleotides: TGTGCCAGCAGTGACATAGGGGGTGGGGATCAGCCCCAGCATTTT.

The chain couples TRBV11-3 to TRBJ1-5; D remains unclear. CDR1 and CDR2 (germline): SGHNT, YENEEA. The CDR3 consists of 17 residues. V lost 2 bases and J lost 1, with 15 bases in between. The CDR3: CASSLSGWGYSNQPQHF. The CDR3 region has the DNA TGTGCCAGCAGCTTATCGGGGTGGGGTTACAGCAATCAGCCCCAGCATTTT.

This chain links TRBV19 with TRBJ2-3; the D gene is possibly TRBD2 (5 bases). Trimming took off 3 bases at V and 2 bases at J, with 15 bases between the two ends. This CDR3 has 16 amino acids. Looked up from germline, CDR1 is LNHDA and CDR2 is SQIVND (reference sequence). CDR3 DNA sequence: TGTGCCAGTAGTATTCTAGCTACCCTCCACACAGATACGCAGTATTTT. It encodes CASSILATLHTDTQYF.

This chain connects TRBV9 to TRBJ1-2; 8 bases align to TRBD1. The V gene's germline CDR1 is SGDLS and CDR2 YYNGEE. After removal of 4 bases from V and 8 bases from J, the junction contained 13 bases not matched to a gene. This CDR3 contains 15 residues. The CDR3 nucleotides are TGTGCCAGCAGCCAGGAAGGACAGGGCCCTAGAGGCTACACCTTC. Translation gives CASSQEGQGPRGYTF.

The V gene is TRBV7-9, the J gene TRBJ2-7; TRBD1 matches 7 bases. CDR1 is SEHNR and CDR2 is FQNEAQ in the germline V gene (reference sequence). V was pared by 5 bases and J by 2 bases, with 6 bases of the junction left unmatched. The CDR3 totals 14 residues. In nucleotides, the CDR3 is TGTGCCAGCAGCCAGGACAGGTATACCTACGAGCAGTACTTC. Protein product: CASSQDRYTYEQYF. The full variable domain, with the rest looked up from reference TRBV7-9 and TRBJ2-7, is DTGVSQNPRHKITKRGQNVTFRCDPISEHNRLYWYRQTLGQGPEFLTYFQNEAQLEKSRLLSDRFSAERPKGSFSTLEIQRTEQGDSAMYLCASSQDRYTYEQYFGPGTRLTVT.

The chain recombines TRBV19 with TRBJ2-4; 8 bases agree with TRBD2. The CDR3 is 15 amino acids. Germline CDR1 and CDR2: LNHDA and SQIVND (reference sequence). V trimming: 5 bases; J trimming: 11 bases; junction bases outside the gene matches: 14. Written as DNA, the CDR3 is TGTGCCAGTAGTGCTAGTCTAGCGGGCGCTAGTCTTCAGTACTTC. Translated, it gives CASSASLAGASLQYF. Full variable domain (missing parts from reference TRBV19 and TRBJ2-4): DGGITQSPKYLFRKEGQNVTLSCEQNLNHDAMYWYRQDPGQGLRLIYYSQIVNDFQKGDIAEGYSVSREKKESFPLTVTSAQKNPTAFYLCASSASLAGASLQYFGAGTRLSVL.